A single sample gave rise to the 5 T cell receptor beta chains below, sequenced in a study of shared clonotypes between healthy human individuals. Sequenced by immunoSEQ multiplex PCR; TCRdb stores in-frame clones only, minus some. The repertoire holds 2.3 million or so clones, with approximately 95% as singletons. Sequencing was performed on naive CD4+ T cells from PBMCs. The subset: CD45RA+ positively selected. Receptors were obtained from a man younger than 35 in good health. Some clones in this sample may be carry-over from other donors' samples.

This chain connects TRBV7-9 to TRBJ1-4; TRBD1 might be the D (6 bases). The germline V gene has CDR1 SEHNR and CDR2 FQNEAQ (reference sequence). Deletions cut 0 bases from V and 7 bases from J, with 12 bases between. The CDR3 has 15 amino acids. CDR3 protein: CASSLAKGDSEKLFF. CDR3 sequence (DNA): TGTGCCAGCAGCTTAGCGAAGGGGGATTCTGAAAAACTGTTTTTT.

The chain uses TRBV9 and TRBJ1-1; 8 bases fit TRBD1. The CDR3 spans 17 residues. The junction had 14 bases not matched to a gene; V was cut back by 4 bases and J by 3 bases. Germline values: CDR1 SGDLS, CDR2 YYNGEE. The CDR3 here is CASSPRGGDRFDTEAFF. CDR3 bases: TGTGCCAGCAGCCCCCGGGGCGGGGACAGGTTTGACACTGAAGCTTTCTTT.

The gene calls are TRBV7-2 and TRBJ2-1; the D is unclear. The germline V gene encodes CDR1 SGHTA and CDR2 FQGNSA. Trimming left V 2 bases short and J 0 bases short, with 8 bases between. The CDR3 runs 15 residues. The CDR3 region is CASSLRASSYNEQFF. The CDR3 nucleotides read TGTGCCAGCAGCTTACGGGCTAGCTCCTACAATGAGCAGTTCTTC.

The V gene is TRBV7-8, the J gene TRBJ1-2, with D tentatively TRBD1 (6 bases). The CDR3 is 12 amino acids. V was pared by 4 bases and J by 7 bases, with 10 bases between. Germline CDR1 SGHVS, CDR2 FQNEAQ. The CDR3 is CASSSGGFGYTF. The CDR3 DNA sequence: TGTGCCAGCAGCTCGGGGGGCTTTGGCTACACCTTC. The full variable domain, rest sourced from reference TRBV7-8 and TRBJ1-2, is GAGVSQSPRYKVAKRGQDVALRCDPISGHVSLFWYQQALGQGPEFLTYFQNEAQLDKSGLPSDRFFAERPEGSVSTLKIQRTQQEDSAVYLCASSSGGFGYTFGSGTRLTVV.

The chain carries TRBV7-2 and TRBJ2-2; D is undetermined. V shed 0 bases and J shed 0 bases, with 8 bases lying between them. The germline V gene has CDR1 SGHTA and CDR2 FQGNSA. The CDR3 spans 16 residues. The CDR3 nucleotides read TGTGCCAGCAGCTTAGCTAGGGTGGCGAACACCGGGGAGCTGTTTTTT. This codes for CASSLARVANTGELFF.